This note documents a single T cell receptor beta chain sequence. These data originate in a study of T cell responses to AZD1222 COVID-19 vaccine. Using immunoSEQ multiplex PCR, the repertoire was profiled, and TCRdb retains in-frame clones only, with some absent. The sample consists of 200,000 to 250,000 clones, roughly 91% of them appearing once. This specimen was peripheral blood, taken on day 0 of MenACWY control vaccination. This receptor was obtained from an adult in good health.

This CDR3 is CASSPRGTVETQYF. CDR3 DNA: TGTGCCAGCTCACCACGGGGCACAGTCGAGACCCAGTACTTC. V usage is TRBV18 and J usage is TRBJ2-5; the D gene is possibly TRBD1 (5 bases). The CDR3 sequence is 14 residues long. CDR1 is KGHSH and CDR2 is LQKENI in the germline V gene. V was clipped by 1 base and J by 5 bases, with 11 bases between them.